This T cell receptor beta chain was profiled in a study of cytomegalovirus exposure and HLA in healthy donors. V was pared by 4 bases and J by 5 bases, with 6 bases of the junction left unmatched. The germline V gene has CDR1 SGHRS and CDR2 YFSETQ. This CDR3 region has 14 residues. About this clone itself: The antigen remains undetermined.

Regarding the study as a whole: The study found most TCR sequences rare, yet found some public TCRs in many donors. For cytomegalovirus status, the classifier reportedly gave diagnoses with high specificity and sensitivity. Later analysis revealed greater clonal expansion in HLA-associated TCR beta chains than in equally common others.

Primers: 60 Vbeta forward and 13 Jbeta reverse. TCRdb's copy holds only in-frame clones and misses some; the assay was immunoSEQ multiplex PCR. The table includes over 200,000 clones, over 70% detected once. The chain employs TRBV5-1 and TRBJ1-1; 9 nucleotides agree with TRBD1. This TCR derives from a woman aged 60-75 years in good health and CMV-seropositive. What was sequenced was PBMCs. The CDR3 DNA reads TGCGCCAGCAGCGTCGGGACAGGGTTGACTGAAGCTTTCTTT. Its translation: CASSVGTGLTEAFF. The full variable domain, rest sourced from reference TRBV5-1 and TRBJ1-1, is KAGVTQTPRYLIKTRGQQVTLSCSPISGHRSVSWYQQTPGQGLQFLFEYFSETQRNKGNFPGRFSGRQFSNSRSEMNVSTLELGDSALYLCASSVGTGLTEAFFGQGTRLTVV.